A selection of T cell receptor beta chains follows, all from one sample in a study of shared clonotypes between healthy human individuals. Some clones are missing from TCRdb's copy, which holds only in-frame ones; the method was immunoSEQ multiplex PCR. This table has roughly 1.5 million clones, approximately 98% appearing once. Specimen: naive CD4+ T cells sorted from blood. All receptors derive from a young man in good health. Each CDR3 is given with its conserved first and last residue. A D gene is named only where the DNA matches it firmly. Clone size appears in some rows only: once, few, many, or a class for an expanded clone.

clone size	V gene	D gene	J gene	CDR3 protein	CDR3 DNA
NA	TRBV18	TRBD2	TRBJ2-5	CASSPGTSAEETQYF	TGTGCCAGCTCACCCGGGACTAGCGCTGAAGAGACCCAGTACTTC
NA	TRBV5-1	NA	TRBJ2-2	CASSLGVNWADGELFF	TGCGCCAGCAGCTTGGGCGTTAATTGGGCTGACGGGGAGCTGTTTTTT
once	TRBV10-3	TRBD1	TRBJ2-7	CAISEGQASSYEQYF	TGTGCCATCAGTGAGGGACAGGCGAGCTCCTACGAGCAGTACTTC
NA	TRBV5-4	NA	TRBJ2-1	CASSLTAVSYNEQFF	TGTGCCAGCAGCTTGACCGCGGTCTCCTACAATGAGCAGTTCTTC
NA	TRBV5-1	TRBD1	TRBJ2-1	CASSWGQDWDEQFF	TGCGCCAGCAGCTGGGGACAGGATTGGGATGAGCAGTTCTTC
NA	TRBV28	NA	TRBJ1-3	CASSPAVSGNTIYF	TGTGCCAGCAGCCCCGCGGTCTCTGGAAACACCATATATTTT
NA	TRBV2	NA	TRBJ2-5	CASRREAGKTQYF	TGTGCCAGCAGGAGGGAGGCTGGGAAGACCCAGTACTTC
NA	TRBV6-6	TRBD2	TRBJ2-7	CASRLSGSSSYEQYF	TGTGCCAGCAGGCTTAGCGGGTCTAGCTCCTACGAGCAGTACTTC
NA	TRBV9	NA	TRBJ2-5	CASSAVSRQETQYF	TGTGCCAGCAGCGCGGTAAGCCGCCAAGAGACCCAGTACTTC
NA	TRBV11-3	NA	TRBJ2-2	CASSSRQFSGELFF	TGTGCCAGCAGCTCTCGACAGTTTTCCGGGGAGCTGTTTTTT